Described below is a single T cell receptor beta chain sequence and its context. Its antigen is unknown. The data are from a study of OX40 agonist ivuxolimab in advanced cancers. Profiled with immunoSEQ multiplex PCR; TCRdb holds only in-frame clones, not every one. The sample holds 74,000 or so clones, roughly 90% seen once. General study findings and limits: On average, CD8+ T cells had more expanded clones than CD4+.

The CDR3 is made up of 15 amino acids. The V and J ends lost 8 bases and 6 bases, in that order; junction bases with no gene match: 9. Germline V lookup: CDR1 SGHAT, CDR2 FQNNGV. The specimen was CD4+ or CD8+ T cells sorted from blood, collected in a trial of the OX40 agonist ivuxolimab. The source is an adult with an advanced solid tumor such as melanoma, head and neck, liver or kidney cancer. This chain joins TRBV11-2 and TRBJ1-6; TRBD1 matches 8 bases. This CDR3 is CASGPLTGVNSPLHF. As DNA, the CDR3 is TGTGCCAGCGGCCCCTTGACAGGGGTTAATTCACCCCTCCACTTT.